These T cell receptor beta chains were read from a single sample in a study of blood T cell repertoires in COVID-19. Only in-frame clones appear in the TCRdb table, and some are missing; sequencing was by immunoSEQ multiplex PCR. The sample holds about 220,000 clones, roughly 85% seen once. The sample taken for sequencing was peripheral blood. All receptors derive from a woman aged 80 or over with acute or convalescent COVID-19. Each CDR3 is given with its conserved first and last residue. Fields, in order: J gene, V gene, CDR3 protein.

J: TRBJ2-2
V: TRBV9
CDR3: CASSPWTSTTGELFF

J: TRBJ1-5
V: TRBV19
CDR3: CASRGTGGNQPQHF

J: TRBJ1-1
V: TRBV7-8
CDR3: CASSPGIENTEAFF

J: TRBJ2-2
V: TRBV5-4
CDR3: CASSSNQQGPNTGELFF

J: TRBJ2-1
V: TRBV4-1
CDR3: CASSQEGRNDNEQFF

J: TRBJ1-2
V: TRBV7-9
CDR3: CASSRTEAGVEGGYTF

J: TRBJ1-1
V: TRBV15
CDR3: CATSRDRTPRKAFF

J: TRBJ2-2
V: TRBV19
CDR3: CASSWNRDTGELFF

J: TRBJ1-1
V: TRBV29-1
CDR3: CSVGDRATEAFF

J: TRBJ1-1
V: TRBV27
CDR3: CASSLSGKRDRVAMNTEAFF

J: TRBJ1-4
V: TRBV2
CDR3: CASRQGSDNEKLFF

J: TRBJ2-1
V: TRBV9
CDR3: CASSVGGGSTYNEQFF

J: TRBJ2-2
V: TRBV18
CDR3: CASSPTTTAGELFF

J: TRBJ1-5
V: TRBV7-2
CDR3: CASSPRVGPNQPQHF

J: TRBJ1-2
V: TRBV28
CDR3: CASSLPGQGNGYTF

J: TRBJ1-1
V: TRBV2
CDR3: CASRGTLNTEAFF

J: TRBJ1-2
V: TRBV7-8
CDR3: CASSLGDRDYYGYTF

J: TRBJ1-1
V: TRBV10-3
CDR3: CAISTPGQGEAFF

J: TRBJ2-5
V: TRBV9
CDR3: CASTFGQGAETQYF

J: TRBJ1-6
V: TRBV10-3
CDR3: CAITDRSLGSPLHF

J: TRBJ1-4
V: TRBV28
CDR3: CASSRQGHNEKLFF

J: TRBJ2-2
V: TRBV7-6
CDR3: CASSLTGGTGELFF

J: TRBJ1-3
V: TRBV19
CDR3: CASNGYRQGMEGNTIYF

J: TRBJ2-5
V: TRBV7-6
CDR3: CASSRPGLAMETQYF

J: TRBJ1-2
V: TRBV12-5
CDR3: CASGSLEHASGYTF

J: TRBJ1-1
V: TRBV2
CDR3: CASSVMVTVLGGNTEAFF

J: TRBJ2-4
V: TRBV9
CDR3: CASSVGEGRMDIQYF

J: TRBJ2-5
V: TRBV2
CDR3: CASSEYRSQETQYF

J: TRBJ2-7
V: TRBV21-1
CDR3: CASHGQGSTYEQYF

J: TRBJ1-1
V: TRBV4-1
CDR3: CASSQGTTGSFAEAFF

J: TRBJ1-2
V: TRBV6-5
CDR3: CASSRQGADYTF

J: TRBJ1-5
V: TRBV3-1/TRBV3-2
CDR3: CASSQASGNQPQHF

J: TRBJ1-1
V: TRBV19
CDR3: CASADIRTEAFF

J: TRBJ2-3
V: TRBV5-4
CDR3: CASSKDRSRADTQYF

J: TRBJ2-7
V: TRBV6-2/TRBV6-3
CDR3: CASSYSLRTSHSYEQYF

J: TRBJ2-4
V: TRBV7-2
CDR3: CASSLASTGGPPKKYF

J: TRBJ1-5
V: TRBV19
CDR3: CASSIGTEYNQPQHF

J: TRBJ1-1
V: TRBV5-1
CDR3: CASSLAQGASTEAFF

J: TRBJ1-4
V: TRBV10-3
CDR3: CAISESDRGRGNEKLFF

J: TRBJ2-7
V: TRBV7-9
CDR3: CASSPGTGALFSYEQYF

J: TRBJ2-7
V: TRBV28
CDR3: CASRPAGTVPYEQYF

J: TRBJ2-5
V: TRBV3-1/TRBV3-2
CDR3: CASSQDVAGGSETQYF

J: TRBJ1-3
V: TRBV6-5
CDR3: CASIAQQGSGNTIYF

J: TRBJ1-1
V: TRBV27
CDR3: CASRTVEETEAFF

J: TRBJ2-7
V: TRBV7-2
CDR3: CASSLEASGGVSSYEQYF

J: TRBJ1-1
V: TRBV19
CDR3: CASSRPGQGNTEAFF

J: TRBJ2-1
V: TRBV4-3
CDR3: CASSQLGLAGGPFF

J: TRBJ2-7
V: TRBV3-1/TRBV3-2
CDR3: CASSRQRGHSYEQYF

J: TRBJ2-2
V: TRBV7-3
CDR3: CASSFGANTGELFF

J: TRBJ1-3
V: TRBV11-2
CDR3: CASSPTLGEGNTIYF

J: TRBJ1-1
V: TRBV15
CDR3: CATSPWTGMNTEAFF

J: TRBJ2-1
V: TRBV28
CDR3: CASISGGPYYNEQFF

J: TRBJ2-1
V: TRBV18
CDR3: CASSPSGGLYNEQFF

J: TRBJ2-3
V: TRBV7-2
CDR3: CASSPGPPGQGVNTQYF